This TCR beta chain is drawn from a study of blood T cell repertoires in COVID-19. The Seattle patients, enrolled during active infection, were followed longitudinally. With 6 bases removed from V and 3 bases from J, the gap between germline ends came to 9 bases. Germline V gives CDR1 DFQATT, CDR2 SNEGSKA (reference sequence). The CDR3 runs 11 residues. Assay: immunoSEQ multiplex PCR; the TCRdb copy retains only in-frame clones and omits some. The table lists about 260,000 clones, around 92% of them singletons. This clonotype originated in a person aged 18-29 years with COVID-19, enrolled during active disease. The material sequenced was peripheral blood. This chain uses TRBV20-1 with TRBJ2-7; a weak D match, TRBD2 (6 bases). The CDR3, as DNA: TGCAGTGCCAGGGAGGTCTACGAGCAGTACTTC. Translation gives CSAREVYEQYF.